The sequence of this TCR beta chain was determined in a study of blood T cell repertoires in COVID-19. Study-wide background: Italy, Spain and the United States were the sources of the convalescent and acute COVID-19 samples. PBMCs, B-cell-depleted T cells, or T cells were the source of the cDNA or gDNA that made up the material.

V was pared by 0 bases and J by 0 bases, with 9 bases between. The CDR3 runs 16 residues. The germline V gene has CDR1 MNHEY and CDR2 SVGEGT. This clone came up once. Authors' processing steps: The assay estimated nucleated cells by amplifying reference gene primers. Generated by immunoSEQ multiplex PCR, the TCRdb table keeps only in-frame clones and is missing some. V and J calls and clone size follow that table, whereas D and trimming were derived from the DNA. This repertoire shows fewer than 200,000 clones, about 87% found once; its top ten account for around 13%. Enrollment of patients from Seattle took place during active infection, with longitudinal follow-up.

This receptor was obtained from a woman aged 70-85 years with COVID-19, enrolled during active disease. The V and J genes are TRBV6-2 or TRBV6-3 and TRBJ1-3, with TRBD1 as a possible D gene (5 bases). The specimen sequenced was peripheral blood. CDR3 sequence: CASSYSVGHSGNTIYF. CDR3 coding DNA: TGTGCCAGCAGTTACTCTGTGGGGCACTCTGGAAACACCATATATTTT.